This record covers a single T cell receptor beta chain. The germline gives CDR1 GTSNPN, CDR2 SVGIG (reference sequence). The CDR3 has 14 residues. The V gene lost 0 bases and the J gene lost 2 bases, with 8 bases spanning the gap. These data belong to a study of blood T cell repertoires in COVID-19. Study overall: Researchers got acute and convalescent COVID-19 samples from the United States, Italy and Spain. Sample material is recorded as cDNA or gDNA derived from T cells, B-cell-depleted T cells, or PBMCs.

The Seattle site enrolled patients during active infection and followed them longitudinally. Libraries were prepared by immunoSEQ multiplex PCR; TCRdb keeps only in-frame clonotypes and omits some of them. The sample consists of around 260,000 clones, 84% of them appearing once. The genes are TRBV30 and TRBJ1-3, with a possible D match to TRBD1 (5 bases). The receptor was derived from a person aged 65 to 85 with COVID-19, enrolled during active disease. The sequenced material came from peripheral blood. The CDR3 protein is CAWSVRGAGNTIYF. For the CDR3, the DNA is TGTGCCTGGAGTGTTAGGGGCGCTGGAAACACCATATATTTT. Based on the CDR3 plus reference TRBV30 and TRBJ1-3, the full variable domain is SQTIHQWPATLVQPVGSPLSLECTVEGTSNPNLYWYRQAAGRGLQLLFYSVGIGQISSEVPQNLSASRPQDRQFILSSKKLLLSDSGFYLCAWSVRGAGNTIYFGEGSWLTVV.